This T cell receptor (beta chain) was profiled in a study of T-cell memory formation after mild COVID-19. Study findings and constraints: Pre-infection memory carried some responding clones, suggesting that cross-reactive memory joined. Of the contracting clones, CD4+ ones lay mainly in CM and EM, and CD8+ ones in EMRA. Clones that contracted from day 15 to 85 had balanced CD4/CD8; later expanders were CD4+ biased.

TCRdb passed the 5' RACE reads through MiXCR, listing each CDR3 protein once. This table holds 120,000 or so distinct CDR3 sequences, 15% to 20% found once. This clonotype was detected a few times. Antigen specificity is unknown. The sequence was obtained from an adult woman who had mild COVID-19 (a few samples of this study predate the infection). Cell type and time point are not known. Sequenced sample: PBMCs or a T cell subset sorted from them (not recorded which).

CDR3 amino acids: CSVEDTSGWGDTQYF. CDR3 DNA sequence: TGCAGCGTTGAAGACACTAGCGGATGGGGAGATACGCAGTATTTT. The rearrangement uses TRBV29-1 and TRBJ2-3; TRBD2 matches at 8 bases. J gave up 5 bases and V 0 bases, and 7 bases lay outside the gene matches. CDR1 is SQVTM, CDR2 ANQGSEA, per germline. The CDR3 consists of 15 residues.